One sample yielded the 26 T cell receptor beta chains listed below, sequenced in a study of blood T cells in healthy people across ages. Using a J-beta primer mix together with a sample-barcoded 5' primer, a second PCR was run for about 6 to 12 cycles. One entry per CDR3 protein, called by TCRdb with MiXCR from the 5' RACE reads. This repertoire shows around 500,000 distinct CDR3 sequences, about 45% found once; its top ten account for approximately 23%. The specimen was blood. The receptors derive from a man older than 75 in good health.

This clonotype was recorded a few times. This chain connects TRBV7-3 to TRBJ2-5; the D gene could be TRBD1 or TRBD2 (6 bases each). This CDR3 region has 14 residues. Germline V lookup: CDR1 SGHTA, CDR2 FQGTGA. Trimming took off 7 bases at V and 2 bases at J, with 14 bases between the two ends. CDR3 sequence: CASNVGGPQETQYF. The CDR3 DNA follows: TGTGCCAGCAACGTAGGGGGGCCTCAAGAGACCCAGTACTTC.

The V gene is TRBV5-1, the J gene TRBJ1-4; D is unclear. Germline-derived CDR1 and CDR2 are SGHRS and YFSETQ. The CDR3 consists of 14 residues. The germline V and J ends were trimmed by 4 bases and 7 bases, with 14 bases remaining between them. For the CDR3, the DNA is TGCGCCAGCAGCCAGGCGGGGAGTCGTGAAAAACTGTTTTTT. Encoded protein: CASSQAGSREKLFF.

J is TRBJ2-1 and V is TRBV4-2, with TRBD2 matching over 9 bases. CDR1 and CDR2 from the germline V gene are LGHNA and YNFKEQ. V lost 0 bases, J lost 4 bases, and 7 bases stayed unmatched. This CDR3 has 17 residues. This chain's CDR3 is CASSQETSGDLYNEQFF. In DNA form, the CDR3 reads TGTGCCAGCAGCCAAGAGACTAGCGGAGACCTTTACAATGAGCAGTTCTTC.

The rearrangement links TRBV15 to TRBJ2-1, with 8 positions matching TRBD2. V lost 8 bases and J lost 8; bases outside the gene matches: 11. CDR1 and CDR2 from the germline V gene are LNHNV and YYDKDF (reference sequence). This CDR3 contains 14 residues. CDR3 sequence reads: CATEAGTSLYEQFF. The CDR3 DNA reads as TGTGCCACCGAGGCCGGGACTAGTCTCTATGAGCAGTTCTTC.

V is TRBV20-1 and J is TRBJ2-6; no definite D call. The CDR3 length is 14 residues. V shed 2 bases and J shed 0 bases, with 5 bases lying between them. The germline V gene has CDR1 DFQATT and CDR2 SNEGSKA (reference sequence). The chain's CDR3 is CSARRTSGANVLTF. The CDR3 coding sequence is TGCAGTGCTAGACGAACCTCTGGGGCCAACGTCCTGACTTTC.

As concerns this clonotype: This may be a read error: a much more frequent sequence differs by one nucleotide. The genes are TRBV6-6 and TRBJ2-5; TRBD2 agrees at 7 bases. The length of the CDR3 is 14 residues. The germline V gene has CDR1 MNHNY and CDR2 SVGAGI (reference sequence). V dropped 2 bases and J dropped 11; count of bases not matched to a gene: 11. CDR3 nucleotides: TGTGCCAGCAGTTACACCCGACTAGCTAATGAGCAGTACTTC. It translates to CASSYTRLANEQYF.

The rearrangement links TRBV6-5 to TRBJ2-1; D is ambiguous. Per germline, CDR1 MNHEY and CDR2 SVGAGI. V was shortened by 6 bases and J by 8 bases, with 8 bases between the two germline ends. The CDR3 runs to 11 residues. This CDR3 reads CASRGYDEQFF. CDR3 DNA: TGTGCCAGCAGAGGGTACGATGAGCAGTTCTTC.

The CDR3 DNA follows: TGTGCCAGCCGCTGGGGAAACAATGAGCAGTTCTTC. Encoded protein: CASRWGNNEQFF. The chain combines TRBV28 with TRBJ2-1; no clear D. The CDR3 is made up of 12 amino acids. V lost 8 bases, J lost 5 bases, and 10 bases lay in between. The germline V gene encodes CDR1 MDHEN and CDR2 SYDVKM.

This clonotype has a single count. The chain is built from TRBV28 and TRBJ2-7, with D possibly matching TRBD1 (6 bases). Trimming took off 7 bases at V and 2 bases at J, with 15 bases between the two ends. Germline CDR1 is MDHEN and CDR2 is SYDVKM. The CDR3 loop spans 14 amino acids. CDR3 loop: CASIRGGEAYEQYF. The CDR3 region has the DNA TGTGCCAGCATCAGAGGGGGAGAGGCCTACGAGCAGTACTTC.

V usage is TRBV14 and J usage is TRBJ2-5; 7 bases match TRBD1. J was trimmed by 1 base and V by 1 base; bases with no gene match: 6. Germline CDR1 and CDR2: SGHDN and FVKESK. The CDR3 consists of 16 residues. This CDR3 reads CASSQGMGTAQETQYF. CDR3 DNA: TGTGCCAGCAGCCAAGGGATGGGGACAGCCCAAGAGACCCAGTACTTC.

This clonotype showed up just a few times. This sequence joins TRBV3-1 and TRBJ1-4; D is unresolved. This CDR3 comprises 13 residues. Germline loops: CDR1 LGHDT, CDR2 YNNKEL (reference sequence). V lost 0 bases to trimming and J lost 10 bases, with 9 bases between them. CDR3 amino acids: CASSQESFGKLFF. The CDR3 nucleotides are TGTGCCAGCAGCCAAGAGAGTTTTGGAAAACTGTTTTTT.

This chain uses TRBV5-1 with TRBJ1-6, with 8 bases matching TRBD1. V trimming: 0 bases; J trimming: 10 bases; junction bases outside the gene matches: 9. Germline loops: CDR1 SGHRS, CDR2 YFSETQ. The CDR3 spans 16 residues. The CDR3 nucleotides read TGCGCCAGCAGCTTGGCCGAGACAGGGGATATATCACCCCTCCACTTT. This sequence encodes CASSLAETGDISPLHF.

The J gene is TRBJ2-7, the V gene TRBV2; D is uncertain. Germline V CDR1 and CDR2: SNHLY, FYNNEI. Trimming left V 4 bases short and J 6 bases short, with 13 bases between. The CDR3 sequence is 13 residues long. The CDR3 bases are TGTGCCAGCAGTGTTTCTGGTGTGGGCGAGCAGTACTTC. This codes for CASSVSGVGEQYF.

This clonotype was seen only a few times. This chain connects TRBV20-1 to TRBJ2-5; D unclear. From germline, CDR1 is DFQATT and CDR2 SNEGSKA (reference sequence). Trimming stripped 1 base from V and 0 bases from J, with 3 bases between. The CDR3 is 12 amino acids. This CDR3 is CSARGNQETQYF. The CDR3 DNA reads as TGCAGTGCTAGAGGGAACCAAGAGACCCAGTACTTC.

The V and J genes are TRBV6-6 and TRBJ2-1; no definite D call. Trimming left V 0 bases short and J 4 bases short, with 7 bases between. Germline lookup yields CDR1 MNHNY and CDR2 SVGAGI (reference sequence). The CDR3 has 14 amino acids. In DNA form, the CDR3 reads TGTGCCAGCAGTTACTCGGCACAGTACAATGAGCAGTTCTTC. It specifies CASSYSAQYNEQFF.

The chain is built from TRBV7-3 and TRBJ2-3, with TRBD1 matching over 7 bases. CDR1 is SGHTA and CDR2 is FQGTGA in the germline V gene. After removal of 5 bases from V and 0 bases from J, the junction contained 2 bases not matched to a gene. The CDR3 contains 14 residues. The CDR3 spells CASSQGVSTDTQYF. The CDR3 DNA follows: TGTGCCAGCAGCCAGGGGGTTAGCACAGATACGCAGTATTTT.

The count of this clonotype is one. This rearrangement joins TRBV7-2 to TRBJ2-5; TRBD1 matches 9 bases. Per the germline V gene, CDR1 is SGHTA and CDR2 is FQGNSA. This CDR3 has 14 amino acids. The V segment lost 5 bases and the J segment 11 bases; nucleotides outside the gene matches: 12. DNA of the CDR3: TGTGCCAGCAGCATCCCCGGGACAGGGTGGGAGCAGTACTTC. Translating it yields CASSIPGTGWEQYF. The variable domain in full, completed from reference TRBV7-2 and TRBJ2-5, reads GAGVSQSPSNKVTEKGKDVELRCDPISGHTALYWYRQSLGQGLEFLIYFQGNSAPDKSGLPSDRFSAERTGGSVSTLTIQRTQQEDSAVYLCASSIPGTGWEQYFGPGTRLLVL.

This clonotype occurred once. V usage is TRBV6-2 or TRBV6-3 and J usage is TRBJ2-3; D not resolved. V was cut by 2 bases and J by 5 bases, with 5 bases left in between. The CDR3 length is 12 residues. Germline CDR1 MNHEY, CDR2 SVGEGT. DNA of the CDR3: TGTGCCAGCAGTTACGAGATAGATACGCAGTATTTT. Its translation: CASSYEIDTQYF.

The J gene is TRBJ2-1, the V gene TRBV20-1; 14 bases fit TRBD2. Trimming removed 4 bases from V and 3 bases from J; junction bases left unmatched: 8. The CDR3 has 17 residues. Germline loops: CDR1 DFQATT, CDR2 SNEGSKA (reference sequence). CDR3: CSATGLAGEGYYNEQFF. CDR3 bases: TGCAGTGCTACGGGACTAGCGGGAGAGGGGTACTACAATGAGCAGTTCTTC.

The chain links TRBV7-2 to TRBJ2-1; 10 positions match TRBD2. CDR1 is SGHTA and CDR2 is FQGNSA in the germline V gene. Unmatched junction bases numbered 9, after V lost 6 bases and J lost 10 bases. There are 14 residues in the CDR3. CDR3 protein: CASSSSGGAKEQFF. The CDR3 region has the DNA TGTGCCAGCAGTTCGAGCGGGGGGGCAAAAGAGCAGTTCTTC.

The sample holds a few counts of this clonotype. V usage is TRBV5-1 and J usage is TRBJ2-1, with TRBD2 identical over 7 bases. After removal of 4 bases from V and 9 bases from J, the junction contained 13 bases not matched to a gene. This CDR3 contains 15 residues. Germline CDR1 is SGHRS and CDR2 is YFSETQ. The CDR3 DNA is TGCGCCAGCAGCCCGTCTAGCGGACTGGAGGGTGAGCAGTTCTTC. Encoded protein: CASSPSSGLEGEQFF.

This clonotype appeared a few times. The V and J genes are TRBV20-1 and TRBJ2-2, with no clear D. Trimming took off 7 bases at V and 2 bases at J, with 17 bases between the two ends. Germline CDR1 and CDR2: DFQATT and SNEGSKA (reference sequence). CDR3 length equals 15 residues. CDR3 in DNA: TGCAGTGTAGGATATTCGCAGATAAACACCGGGGAGCTGTTTTTT. This codes for CSVGYSQINTGELFF.

Written as DNA, the CDR3 is TGCAGCGTTGAAGATCGGGCAGTAGATCTCGAGCAGTACTTC. Its translation is CSVEDRAVDLEQYF. The chain is built from TRBV29-1 and TRBJ2-7; D not resolved. This CDR3 has 14 amino acids. V lost 0 bases, J lost 6 bases, and 15 bases lay in between. Germline V CDR1 and CDR2: SQVTM, ANQGSEA.

This chain joins TRBV19 and TRBJ2-4; D is possibly TRBD1 (5 bases). V lost 10 bases to trimming and J lost 2 bases, with 21 bases between them. The CDR3 extends over 16 amino acids. Germline V lookup: CDR1 LNHDA, CDR2 SQIVND (reference sequence). The CDR3 here is CATPKLGPGTKNIQYF. DNA for the CDR3: TGTGCCACCCCAAAGTTGGGTCCAGGGACCAAAAACATTCAGTACTTC.

The rearrangement uses TRBV20-1 and TRBJ2-7; TRBD2 aligns across 7 bases. The DNA end favors TRBJ2-5, so the J call may be wrong. The CDR3 covers 19 residues. CDR1 is DFQATT and CDR2 is SNEGSKA in the germline V gene (reference sequence). The DNA for the CDR3 is TGCAGTGCTAGAGATACGAAGGGTACTAGCGAAAAGGATATAGAGACCCAGTACTTC. As protein: CSARDTKGTSEKDIETQYF.

The table lists this clonotype with a few counts. This chain links TRBV5-1 with TRBJ2-1; 11 bases are shared with TRBD2. V trimming: 5 bases; J trimming: 8 bases; junction bases outside the gene matches: 6. The CDR3 is 14 residues long. Germline CDR1 and CDR2: SGHRS and YFSETQ. The CDR3 loop is CASRSLAGGDEQFF. The DNA for the CDR3 is TGCGCCAGCAGGTCTCTAGCGGGAGGAGATGAGCAGTTCTTC.